This T cell receptor (beta chain) was sequenced for a study of CD8+ T cells in alopecia areata. RNA extraction and reverse transcription yielded cDNA as sequencing template. Produced via immunoSEQ multiplex PCR; TCRdb's table is partial and in-frame only. The table has 130,000 to 150,000 clones, around four fifths seen once. The CDR3 extends over 15 amino acids. Per the germline V gene, CDR1 is LGHNT and CDR2 is FRNRAP. Trimming cost V 5 bases and J 0 bases, with 11 bases left between them. Treatment noted: oral pan-JAK inhibitor, 5-10 mg twice daily. The gene calls are TRBV12-5 and TRBJ1-5; a possible D gene is TRBD1 (6 bases). This TCR came from a human donor with alopecia areata. The specimen was CD8+ T cells sorted from blood, collected at week 4, from a patient treated with tofacitinib. CDR3 DNA sequence: TGTGCTAGTGGTGGCGGACAGCATAGCAATCAGCCCCAGCATTTT. This sequence encodes CASGGGQHSNQPQHF.